This T cell receptor (beta chain) derives from a study of blood T cell repertoires in COVID-19. Under the authors' procedure: Amplification of reference gene primers was used by the study to estimate nucleated cell counts. Produced via immunoSEQ multiplex PCR; TCRdb's table is partial and in-frame only. That table is the source of V, J and clone size, and D and trimming were worked out from the DNA. The sample lists 150,000 to 200,000 clones, 80% occurring once. The ends were cut back, 0 bases at V and 3 bases at J, with 10 bases in the middle. The length of the CDR3 is 15 residues. The germline CDR1 and CDR2 sequences are SGHRS and YFSETQ.

The chain recombines TRBV5-1 with TRBJ2-1, with D maybe TRBD2 (5 bases). Material for sequencing was PBMCs or T cells enriched from blood (not recorded which). The sequence was obtained from a man aged 55 to 70 who had been exposed to COVID-19. The chain's CDR3 is CASSLVGVNYNEQFF. The CDR3 nucleotides are TGCGCCAGCAGCTTGGTGGGAGTAAACTACAATGAGCAGTTCTTC.